What follows is one T cell receptor (beta chain) and its context. The authors negatively isolated CD8+ and CD4+ T cells and FACS-enriched TEMRA cells. The data derive from a study of CD8 T cells in Susac syndrome. RNA was extracted with the RNeasy kit, and a quantity of roughly 0.45 to 1 ug was reverse transcribed using random hexamers. The authors amplified TCR beta CDR3 across 54 Vbeta and 13 Jbeta using immunoSEQ multiplex PCR. TCRdb analysed the immunoSEQ multiplex PCR reads with MiXCR anew, one entry per CDR3 protein. The table includes around 130,000 distinct CDR3 sequences, roughly 94% detected once. The CDR3 is 13 residues long. Per the germline V gene, CDR1 is SGHTA and CDR2 is FQGNSA. V lost 6 bases and J lost 8, with 16 bases in between.

V usage is TRBV7-2 and J usage is TRBJ1-2; tentatively, D is TRBD1 (5 bases). What was sequenced was CD4+ T cells from PBMCs. The TCR was taken from a human donor with multiple sclerosis. The CDR3 bases are TGTGCCAGCAGTCCACAGGCAGATGTCGGCTACACCTTC. Protein product: CASSPQADVGYTF.